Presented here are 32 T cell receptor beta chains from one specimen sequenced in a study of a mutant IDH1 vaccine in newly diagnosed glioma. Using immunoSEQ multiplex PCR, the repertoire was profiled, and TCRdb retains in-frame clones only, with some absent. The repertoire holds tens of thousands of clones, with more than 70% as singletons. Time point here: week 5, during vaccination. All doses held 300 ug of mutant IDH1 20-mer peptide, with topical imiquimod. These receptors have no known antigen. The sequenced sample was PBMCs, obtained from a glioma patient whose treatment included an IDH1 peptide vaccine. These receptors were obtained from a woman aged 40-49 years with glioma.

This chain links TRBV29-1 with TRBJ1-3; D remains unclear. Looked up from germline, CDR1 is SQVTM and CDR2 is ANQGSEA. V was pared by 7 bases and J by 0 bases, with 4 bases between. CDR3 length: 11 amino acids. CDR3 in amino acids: CSANSGNTIYF. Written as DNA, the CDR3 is TGCAGCGCTAACTCTGGAAACACCATATATTTT.

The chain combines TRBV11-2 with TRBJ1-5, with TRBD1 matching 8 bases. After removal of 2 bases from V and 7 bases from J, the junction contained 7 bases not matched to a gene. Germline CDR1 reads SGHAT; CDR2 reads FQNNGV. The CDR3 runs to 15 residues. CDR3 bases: TGTGCCAGCAGCTTATTGGCAGGGGGCTTGCAGCCCCAGCATTTT. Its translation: CASSLLAGGLQPQHF.

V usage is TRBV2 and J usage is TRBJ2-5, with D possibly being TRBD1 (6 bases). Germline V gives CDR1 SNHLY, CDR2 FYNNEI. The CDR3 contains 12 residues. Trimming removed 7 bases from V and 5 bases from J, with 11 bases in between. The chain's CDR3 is CASNQGMETQYF. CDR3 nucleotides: TGTGCCAGCAACCAGGGGATGGAGACCCAGTACTTC.

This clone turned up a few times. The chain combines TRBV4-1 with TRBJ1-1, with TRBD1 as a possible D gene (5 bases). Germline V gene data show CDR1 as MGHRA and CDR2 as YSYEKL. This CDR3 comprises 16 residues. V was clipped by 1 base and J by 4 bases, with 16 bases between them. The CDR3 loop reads CASSQGERGRATEAFF. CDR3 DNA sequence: TGCGCCAGCAGCCAAGGGGAGAGGGGTAGGGCCACTGAAGCTTTCTTT.

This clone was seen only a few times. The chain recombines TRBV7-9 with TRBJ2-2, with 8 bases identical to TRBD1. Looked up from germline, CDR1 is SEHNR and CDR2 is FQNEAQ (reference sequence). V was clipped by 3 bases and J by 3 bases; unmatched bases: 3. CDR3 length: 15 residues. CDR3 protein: CASSFRTGYTGELFF. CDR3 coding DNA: TGTGCCAGCAGCTTTAGGACAGGGTACACCGGGGAGCTGTTTTTT.

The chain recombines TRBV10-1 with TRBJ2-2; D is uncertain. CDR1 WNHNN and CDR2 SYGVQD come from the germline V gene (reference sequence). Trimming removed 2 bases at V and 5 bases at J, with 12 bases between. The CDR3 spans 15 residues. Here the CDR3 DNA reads TGCGCCAGCAGTGAGGGCGGACGAGAGACCGGGGAGCTGTTTTTT. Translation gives CASSEGGRETGELFF.

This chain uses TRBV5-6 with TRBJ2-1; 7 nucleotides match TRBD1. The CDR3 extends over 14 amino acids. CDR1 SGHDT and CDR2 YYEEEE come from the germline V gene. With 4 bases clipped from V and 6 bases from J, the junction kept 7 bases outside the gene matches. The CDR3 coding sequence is TGTGCCAGCAGCCCTCTCGACAGGGTCAATGAGCAGTTCTTC. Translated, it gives CASSPLDRVNEQFF.

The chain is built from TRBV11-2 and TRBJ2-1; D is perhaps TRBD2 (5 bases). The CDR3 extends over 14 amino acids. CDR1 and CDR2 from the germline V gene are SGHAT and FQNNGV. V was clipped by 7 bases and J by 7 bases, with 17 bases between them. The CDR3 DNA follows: TGTGCCAGCACCCCCCCCGAGGGCCGGAATGAGCAGTTCTTC. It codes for CASTPPEGRNEQFF. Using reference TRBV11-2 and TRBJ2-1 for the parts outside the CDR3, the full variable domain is EAGVAQSPRYKIIEKRQSVAFWCNPISGHATLYWYQQILGQGPKLLIQFQNNGVVDDSQLPKDRFSAERLKGVDSTLKIQPAKLEDSAVYLCASTPPEGRNEQFFGPGTRLTVL.

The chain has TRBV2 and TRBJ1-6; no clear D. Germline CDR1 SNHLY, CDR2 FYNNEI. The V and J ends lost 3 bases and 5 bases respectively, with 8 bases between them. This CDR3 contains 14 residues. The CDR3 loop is CASSEAGDNSPLHF. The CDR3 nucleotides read TGTGCCAGCAGTGAGGCGGGTGATAATTCACCCCTCCACTTT.

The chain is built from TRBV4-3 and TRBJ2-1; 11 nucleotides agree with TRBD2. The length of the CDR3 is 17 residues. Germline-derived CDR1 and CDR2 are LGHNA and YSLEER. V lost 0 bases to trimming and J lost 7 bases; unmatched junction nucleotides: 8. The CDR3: CASSQDFSSGGDNEQFF. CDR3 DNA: TGCGCCAGCAGCCAAGATTTTAGTAGCGGGGGGGATAATGAGCAGTTCTTC.

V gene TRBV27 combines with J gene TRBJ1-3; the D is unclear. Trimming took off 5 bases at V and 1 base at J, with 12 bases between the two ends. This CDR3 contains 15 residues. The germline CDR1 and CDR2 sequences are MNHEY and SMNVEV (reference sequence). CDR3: CASSMGWGSGNTIYF. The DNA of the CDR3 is TGTGCCAGCAGTATGGGTTGGGGATCTGGAAACACCATATATTTT.

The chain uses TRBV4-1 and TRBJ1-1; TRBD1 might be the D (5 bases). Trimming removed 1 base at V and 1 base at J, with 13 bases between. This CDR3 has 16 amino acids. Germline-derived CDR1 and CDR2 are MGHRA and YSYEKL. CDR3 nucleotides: TGCGCCAGCAGCCAAGGAAGGGGTCTAGGGAACACTGAAGCTTTCTTT. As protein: CASSQGRGLGNTEAFF.

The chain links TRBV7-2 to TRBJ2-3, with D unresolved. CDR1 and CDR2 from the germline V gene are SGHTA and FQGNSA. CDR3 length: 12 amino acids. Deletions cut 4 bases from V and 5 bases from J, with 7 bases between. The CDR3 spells CASSWVGDTQYF. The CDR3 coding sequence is TGTGCCAGCAGCTGGGTGGGAGATACGCAGTATTTT.

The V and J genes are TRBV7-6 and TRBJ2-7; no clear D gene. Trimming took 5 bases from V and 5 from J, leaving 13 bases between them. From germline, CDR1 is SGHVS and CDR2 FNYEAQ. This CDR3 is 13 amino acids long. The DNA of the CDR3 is TGTGCCAGCAGCGGTCAACACGGAAACGAGCAGTACTTC. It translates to CASSGQHGNEQYF. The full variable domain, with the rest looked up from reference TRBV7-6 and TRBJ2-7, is GAGVSQSPRYKVTKRGQDVALRCDPISGHVSLYWYRQALGQGPEFLTYFNYEAQQDKSGLPNDRFSAERPEGSISTLTIQRTEQRDSAMYRCASSGQHGNEQYFGPGTRLTVT.

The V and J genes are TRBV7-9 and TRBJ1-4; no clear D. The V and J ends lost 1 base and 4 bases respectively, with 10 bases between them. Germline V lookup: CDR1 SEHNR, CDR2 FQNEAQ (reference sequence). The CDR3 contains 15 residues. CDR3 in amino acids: CASSLDQMGNEKLFF. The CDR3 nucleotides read TGTGCCAGCAGCTTAGACCAGATGGGTAATGAAAAACTGTTTTTT.

CDR3 protein: CSADPGFGYTF. CDR3 sequence (DNA): TGCAGCGCCGACCCAGGGTTTGGCTACACCTTC. This chain joins TRBV29-1 and TRBJ1-2; D is perhaps TRBD1 (5 bases). In germline, CDR1 is SQVTM, CDR2 ANQGSEA. The length of the CDR3 is 11 residues. V lost 7 bases and J 7 bases, leaving 13 bases between the germline ends.

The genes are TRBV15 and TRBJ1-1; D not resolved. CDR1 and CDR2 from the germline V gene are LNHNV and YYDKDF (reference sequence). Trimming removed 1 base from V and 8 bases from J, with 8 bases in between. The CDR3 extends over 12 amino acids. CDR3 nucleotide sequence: TGTGCCACCAGCAGAGGACGGCCCGAAGCTTTCTTT. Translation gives CATSRGRPEAFF.

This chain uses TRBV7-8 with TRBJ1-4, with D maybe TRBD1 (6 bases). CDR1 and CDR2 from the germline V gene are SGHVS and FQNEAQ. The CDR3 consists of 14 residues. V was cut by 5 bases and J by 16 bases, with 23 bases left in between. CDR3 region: CASSPREQGPIWFF. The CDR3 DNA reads TGTGCCAGCAGCCCTAGGGAACAGGGCCCCATCTGGTTTTTT. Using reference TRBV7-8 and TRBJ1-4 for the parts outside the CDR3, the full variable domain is GAGVSQSPRYKVAKRGQDVALRCDPISGHVSLFWYQQALGQGPEFLTYFQNEAQLDKSGLPSDRFFAERPEGSVSTLKIQRTQQEDSAVYLCASSPREQGPIWFFGSGTQLSVL.

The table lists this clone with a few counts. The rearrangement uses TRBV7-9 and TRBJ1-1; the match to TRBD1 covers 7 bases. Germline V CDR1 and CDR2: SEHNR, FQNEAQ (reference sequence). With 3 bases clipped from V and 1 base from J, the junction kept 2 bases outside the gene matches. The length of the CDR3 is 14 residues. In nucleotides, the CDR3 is TGTGCCAGCAGCTTGACAGGGAGGAACACTGAAGCTTTCTTT. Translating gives CASSLTGRNTEAFF.

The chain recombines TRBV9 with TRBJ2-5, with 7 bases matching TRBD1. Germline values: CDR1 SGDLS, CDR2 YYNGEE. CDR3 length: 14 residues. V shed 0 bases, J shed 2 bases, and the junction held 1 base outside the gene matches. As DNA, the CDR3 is TGTGCCAGCAGCGTAGAGGGGGCTCAAGAGACCCAGTACTTC. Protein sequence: CASSVEGAQETQYF.

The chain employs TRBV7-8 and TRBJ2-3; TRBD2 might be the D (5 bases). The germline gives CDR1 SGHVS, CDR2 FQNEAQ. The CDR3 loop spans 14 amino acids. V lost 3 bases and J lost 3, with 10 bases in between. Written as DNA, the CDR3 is TGTGCCAGCAGCTTTCCTAGCACTACAGATACGCAGTATTTT. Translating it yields CASSFPSTTDTQYF. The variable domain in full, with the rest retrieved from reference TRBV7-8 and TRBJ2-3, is GAGVSQSPRYKVAKRGQDVALRCDPISGHVSLFWYQQALGQGPEFLTYFQNEAQLDKSGLPSDRFFAERPEGSVSTLKIQRTQQEDSAVYLCASSFPSTTDTQYFGPGTRLTVL.

CDR3 sequence: CATDRGDGYTF. CDR3 DNA: TGTGCCACGGACAGGGGAGATGGCTACACCTTC. This sequence joins TRBV19 and TRBJ1-2, with TRBD1 matching over 9 bases. CDR1 and CDR2 (germline): LNHDA, SQIVND (reference sequence). V was clipped by 10 bases and J by 6 bases; unmatched bases: 3. This CDR3 spans 11 amino acids.

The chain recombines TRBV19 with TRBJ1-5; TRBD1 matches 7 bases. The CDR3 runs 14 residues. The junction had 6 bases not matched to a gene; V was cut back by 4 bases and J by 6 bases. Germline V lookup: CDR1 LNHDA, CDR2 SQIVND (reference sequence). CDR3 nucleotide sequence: TGTGCCAGTAGTACCCGGGACAGCGGTCAGCCCCAGCATTTT. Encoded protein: CASSTRDSGQPQHF. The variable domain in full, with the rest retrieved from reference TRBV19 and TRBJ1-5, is DGGITQSPKYLFRKEGQNVTLSCEQNLNHDAMYWYRQDPGQGLRLIYYSQIVNDFQKGDIAEGYSVSREKKESFPLTVTSAQKNPTAFYLCASSTRDSGQPQHFGDGTRLSIL.

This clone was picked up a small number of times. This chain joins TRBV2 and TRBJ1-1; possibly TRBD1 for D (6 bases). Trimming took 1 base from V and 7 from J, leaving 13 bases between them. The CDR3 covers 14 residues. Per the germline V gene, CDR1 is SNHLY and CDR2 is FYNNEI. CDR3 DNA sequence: TGTGCCAGCAGTGAAGGGGTGGGACACATTGAAGCTTTCTTT. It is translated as CASSEGVGHIEAFF. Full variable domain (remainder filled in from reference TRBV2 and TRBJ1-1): EPEVTQTPSHQVTQMGQEVILRCVPISNHLYFYWYRQILGQKVEFLVSFYNNEISEKSEIFDDQFSVERPDGSNFTLKIRSTKLEDSAMYFCASSEGVGHIEAFFGQGTRLTVV.

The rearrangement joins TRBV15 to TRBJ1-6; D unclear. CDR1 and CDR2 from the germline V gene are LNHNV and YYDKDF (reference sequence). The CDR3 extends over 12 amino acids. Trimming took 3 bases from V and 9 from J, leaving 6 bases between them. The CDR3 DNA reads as TGTGCCACCAGCAGCCTTCCTTCACCCCTCCACTTT. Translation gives CATSSLPSPLHF.

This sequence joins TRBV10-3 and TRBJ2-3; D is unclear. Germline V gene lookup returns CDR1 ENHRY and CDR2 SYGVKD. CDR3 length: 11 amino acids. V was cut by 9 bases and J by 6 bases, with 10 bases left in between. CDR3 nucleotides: TGTGCCATAGCGTTTGTGGATACGCAGTATTTT. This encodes CAIAFVDTQYF.

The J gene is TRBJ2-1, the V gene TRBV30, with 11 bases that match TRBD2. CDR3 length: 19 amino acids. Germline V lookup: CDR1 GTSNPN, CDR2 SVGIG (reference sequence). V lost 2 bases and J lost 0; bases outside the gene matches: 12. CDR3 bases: TGTGCCTGGAGTCTAGTCTGGGCTAGCGGGGGGAGCTCCTACAATGAGCAGTTCTTC. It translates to CAWSLVWASGGSSYNEQFF.

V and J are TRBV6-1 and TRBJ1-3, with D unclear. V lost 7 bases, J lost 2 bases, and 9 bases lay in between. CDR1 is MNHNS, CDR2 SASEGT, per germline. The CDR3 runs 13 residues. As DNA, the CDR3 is TGTGCCAGCACCACCAAAACTGGAAACACCATATATTTT. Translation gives CASTTKTGNTIYF.

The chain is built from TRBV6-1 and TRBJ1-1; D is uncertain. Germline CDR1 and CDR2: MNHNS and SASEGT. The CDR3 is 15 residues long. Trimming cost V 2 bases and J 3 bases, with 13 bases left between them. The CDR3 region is CASSESPGSDTEAFF. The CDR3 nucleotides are TGTGCCAGCAGTGAATCACCCGGTTCGGACACTGAAGCTTTCTTT.

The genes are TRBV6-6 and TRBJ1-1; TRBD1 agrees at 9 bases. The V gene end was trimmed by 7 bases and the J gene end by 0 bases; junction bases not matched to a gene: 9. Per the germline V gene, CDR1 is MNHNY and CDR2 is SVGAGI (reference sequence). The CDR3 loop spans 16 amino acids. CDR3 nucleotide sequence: TGTGCCAGCACCCTCGGAGGGACAGGGATGAACACTGAAGCTTTCTTT. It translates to CASTLGGTGMNTEAFF.

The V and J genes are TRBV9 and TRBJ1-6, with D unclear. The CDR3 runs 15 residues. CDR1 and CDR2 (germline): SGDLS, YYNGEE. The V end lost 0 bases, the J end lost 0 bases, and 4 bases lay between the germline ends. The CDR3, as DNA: TGTGCCAGCAGCGTAGAGGACTCCTATAATTCACCCCTCCACTTT. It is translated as CASSVEDSYNSPLHF. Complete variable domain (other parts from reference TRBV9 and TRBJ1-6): DSGVTQTPKHLITATGQRVTLRCSPRSGDLSVYWYQQSLDQGLQFLIQYYNGEERAKGNILERFSAQQFPDLHSELNLSSLELGDSALYFCASSVEDSYNSPLHFGNGTRLTVT.

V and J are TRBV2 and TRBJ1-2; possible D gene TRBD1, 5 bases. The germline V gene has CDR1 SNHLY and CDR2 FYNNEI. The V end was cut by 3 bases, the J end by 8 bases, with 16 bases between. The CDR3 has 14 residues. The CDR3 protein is CASSEGLGRLGYTF. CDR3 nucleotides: TGTGCCAGCAGTGAGGGGCTAGGGAGGTTGGGCTACACCTTC.